This T cell receptor beta chain stems from a study of early T cells in non-severe SARS-CoV-2 infection. The study's findings and limits: Lookups in VDJdb leaned toward anti-spike CD8 responses and missed private and CD4 specificities.

One entry per CDR3 protein results from TCRdb running MiXCR on the 5' RACE reads. The sample has 45,000 to 65,000 distinct CDR3 sequences; roughly 9.2% are singletons. Notes on this clonotype: Its antigen is as yet unknown.

The TCR was taken from an adult who was a healthcare worker with PCR-confirmed SARS-CoV-2 infection or an uninfected control (not recorded which). Sample: whole blood.

DNA of the CDR3: TGCGCCAGCGCTGCAGGGAGCAATCAGCCCCAGCATTTT. This codes for CASAAGSNQPQHF. V usage is TRBV10-2 and J usage is TRBJ1-5; D might be TRBD1 (5 bases). This CDR3 has 13 residues. Germline loops: CDR1 WSHSY, CDR2 SAAADI. With 8 bases removed from V and 1 base from J, the gap between germline ends came to 9 bases.